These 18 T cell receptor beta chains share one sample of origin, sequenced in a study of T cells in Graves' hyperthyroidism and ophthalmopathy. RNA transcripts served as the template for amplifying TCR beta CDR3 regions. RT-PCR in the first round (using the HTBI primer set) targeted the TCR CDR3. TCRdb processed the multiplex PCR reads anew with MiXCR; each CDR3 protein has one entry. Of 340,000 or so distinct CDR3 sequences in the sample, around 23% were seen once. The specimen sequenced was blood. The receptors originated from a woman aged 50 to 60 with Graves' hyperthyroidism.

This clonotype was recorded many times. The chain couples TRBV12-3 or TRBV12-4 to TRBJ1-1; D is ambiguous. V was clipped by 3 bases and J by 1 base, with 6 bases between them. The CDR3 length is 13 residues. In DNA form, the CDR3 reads TGTGCCAGCAGTTTCGAGGCGAACACTGAAGCTTTCTTT. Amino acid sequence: CASSFEANTEAFF.

The chain's CDR3 is CGGGDTEAFF. The DNA for the CDR3 is TGCGGGGGGGGGGACACTGAAGCTTTCTTT. The chain recombines TRBV29-1 with TRBJ1-1; D is perhaps TRBD1 (5 bases). The CDR3 runs to 10 residues. Germline loops: CDR1 SQVTM, CDR2 ANQGSEA. Combining the CDR3 with reference TRBV29-1 and TRBJ1-1 gives the whole variable domain SAVISQKPSRDICQRGTSLTIQCQVDSQVTMMFWYRQQPGQSLTLIATANQGSEATYESGFVIDKFPISRPNLTFSTLTVSNMSPEDSSIYLCGGGDTEAFFGQGTRLTVV.

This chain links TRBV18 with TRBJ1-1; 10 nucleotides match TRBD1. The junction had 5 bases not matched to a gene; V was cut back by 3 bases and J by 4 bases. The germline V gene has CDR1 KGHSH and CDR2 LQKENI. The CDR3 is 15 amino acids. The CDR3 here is CASSPDRDRGTEAFF. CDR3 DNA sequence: TGTGCCAGCTCACCGGACCGGGACAGGGGCACTGAAGCTTTCTTT.

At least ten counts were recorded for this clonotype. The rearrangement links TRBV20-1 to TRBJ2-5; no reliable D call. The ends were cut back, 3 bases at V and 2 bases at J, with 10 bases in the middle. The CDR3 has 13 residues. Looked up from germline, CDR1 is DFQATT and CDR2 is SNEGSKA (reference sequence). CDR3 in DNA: TGCAGTGCTAGGCCGGGCCTACAAGAGACCCAGTACTTC. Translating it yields CSARPGLQETQYF.

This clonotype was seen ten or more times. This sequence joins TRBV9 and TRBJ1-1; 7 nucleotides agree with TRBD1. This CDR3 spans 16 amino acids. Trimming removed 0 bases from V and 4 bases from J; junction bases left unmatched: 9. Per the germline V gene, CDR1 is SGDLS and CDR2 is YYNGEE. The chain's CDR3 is CASSVDVGQGGTEAFF. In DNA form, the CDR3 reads TGTGCCAGCAGCGTAGACGTAGGGCAGGGGGGCACTGAAGCTTTCTTT.

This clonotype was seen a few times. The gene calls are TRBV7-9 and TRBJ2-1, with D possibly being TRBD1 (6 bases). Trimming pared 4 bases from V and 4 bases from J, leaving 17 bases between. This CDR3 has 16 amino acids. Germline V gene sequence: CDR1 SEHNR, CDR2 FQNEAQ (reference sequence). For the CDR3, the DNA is TGTGCCAGCAGCTCAGTCAGGGGCCGGACTTACAATGAGCAGTTCTTC. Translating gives CASSSVRGRTYNEQFF.

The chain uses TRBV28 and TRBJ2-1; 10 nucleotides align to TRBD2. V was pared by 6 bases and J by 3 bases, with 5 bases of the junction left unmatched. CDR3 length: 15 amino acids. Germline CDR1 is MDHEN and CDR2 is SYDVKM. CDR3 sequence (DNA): TGTGCCAGCAGAACCGCTAGCGGGGGCTACAATGAGCAGTTCTTC. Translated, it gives CASRTASGGYNEQFF.

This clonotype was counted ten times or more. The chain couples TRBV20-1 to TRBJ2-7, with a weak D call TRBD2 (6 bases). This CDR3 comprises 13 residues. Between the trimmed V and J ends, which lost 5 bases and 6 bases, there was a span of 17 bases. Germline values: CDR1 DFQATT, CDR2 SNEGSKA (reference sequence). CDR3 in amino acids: CSAPNNHGGEQYF. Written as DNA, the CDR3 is TGCAGTGCTCCAAATAATCACGGGGGCGAGCAGTACTTC.

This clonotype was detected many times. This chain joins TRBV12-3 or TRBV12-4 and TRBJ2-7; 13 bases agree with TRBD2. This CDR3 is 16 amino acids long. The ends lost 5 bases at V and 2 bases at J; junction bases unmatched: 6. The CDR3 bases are TGTGCCAGCAGTCCAGGGGGACTAGCGGGACCCTACGAGCAGTACTTC. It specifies CASSPGGLAGPYEQYF.

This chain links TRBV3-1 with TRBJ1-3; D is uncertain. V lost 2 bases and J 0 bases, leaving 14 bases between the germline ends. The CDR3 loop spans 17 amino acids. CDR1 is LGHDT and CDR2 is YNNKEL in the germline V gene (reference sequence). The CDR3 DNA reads TGTGCCAGCAGCCAAATCCCTAGCACCGACTCTGGAAACACCATATATTTT. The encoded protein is CASSQIPSTDSGNTIYF.

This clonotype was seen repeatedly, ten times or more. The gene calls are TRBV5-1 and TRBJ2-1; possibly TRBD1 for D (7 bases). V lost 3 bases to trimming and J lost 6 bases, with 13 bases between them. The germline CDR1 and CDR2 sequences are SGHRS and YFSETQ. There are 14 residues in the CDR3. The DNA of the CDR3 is TGCGCCAGCAGCTCGGGGGACAGTGGCAATGAGCAGTTCTTC. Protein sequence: CASSSGDSGNEQFF.

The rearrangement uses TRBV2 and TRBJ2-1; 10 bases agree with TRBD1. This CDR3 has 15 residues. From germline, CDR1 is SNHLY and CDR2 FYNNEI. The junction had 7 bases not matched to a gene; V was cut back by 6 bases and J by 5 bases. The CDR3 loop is CASSTRDRGNNEQFF. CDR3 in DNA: TGTGCCAGCAGCACCCGGGACAGGGGCAACAATGAGCAGTTCTTC.

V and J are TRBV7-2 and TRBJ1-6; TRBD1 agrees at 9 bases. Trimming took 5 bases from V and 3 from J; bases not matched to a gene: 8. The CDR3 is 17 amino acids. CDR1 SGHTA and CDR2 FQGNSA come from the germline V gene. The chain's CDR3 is CASSQRTGANYNSPLHF. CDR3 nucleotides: TGTGCCAGCAGCCAGAGGACAGGGGCAAACTATAATTCACCCCTCCACTTT.

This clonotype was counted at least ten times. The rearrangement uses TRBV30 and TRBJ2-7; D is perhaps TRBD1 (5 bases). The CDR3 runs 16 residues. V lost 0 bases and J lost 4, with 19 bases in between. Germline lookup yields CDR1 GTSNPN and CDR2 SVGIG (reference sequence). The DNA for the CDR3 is TGTGCCTGGAGTGTACGACAGTCCTCCTGGGGTTACGAGCAGTACTTC. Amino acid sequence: CAWSVRQSSWGYEQYF. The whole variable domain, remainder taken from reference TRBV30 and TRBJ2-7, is SQTIHQWPATLVQPVGSPLSLECTVEGTSNPNLYWYRQAAGRGLQLLFYSVGIGQISSEVPQNLSASRPQDRQFILSSKKLLLSDSGFYLCAWSVRQSSWGYEQYFGPGTRLTVT.

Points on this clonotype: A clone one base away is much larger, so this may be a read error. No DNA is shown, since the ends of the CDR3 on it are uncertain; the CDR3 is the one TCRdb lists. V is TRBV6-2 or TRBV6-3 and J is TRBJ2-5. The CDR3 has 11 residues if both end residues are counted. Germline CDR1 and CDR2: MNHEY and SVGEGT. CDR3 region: CASSTSETQYF.

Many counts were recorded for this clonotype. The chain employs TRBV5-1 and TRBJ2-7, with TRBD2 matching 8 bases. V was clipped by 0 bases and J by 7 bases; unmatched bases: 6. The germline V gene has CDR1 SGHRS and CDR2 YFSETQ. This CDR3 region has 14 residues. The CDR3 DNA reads TGCGCCAGCAGCTTGGTCGGAGCGGGAGATGAGCAGTACTTC. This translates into CASSLVGAGDEQYF. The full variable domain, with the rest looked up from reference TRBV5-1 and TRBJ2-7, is KAGVTQTPRYLIKTRGQQVTLSCSPISGHRSVSWYQQTPGQGLQFLFEYFSETQRNKGNFPGRFSGRQFSNSRSEMNVSTLELGDSALYLCASSLVGAGDEQYFGPGTRLTVT.

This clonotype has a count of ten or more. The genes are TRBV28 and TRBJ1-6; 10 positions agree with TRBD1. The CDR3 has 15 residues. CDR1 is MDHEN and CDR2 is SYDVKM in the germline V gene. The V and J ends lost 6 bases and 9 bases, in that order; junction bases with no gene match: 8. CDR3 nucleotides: TGTGCCAGCAGCCATAGACAGGGGGCTAGTTCACCCCTCCACTTT. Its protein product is CASSHRQGASSPLHF.

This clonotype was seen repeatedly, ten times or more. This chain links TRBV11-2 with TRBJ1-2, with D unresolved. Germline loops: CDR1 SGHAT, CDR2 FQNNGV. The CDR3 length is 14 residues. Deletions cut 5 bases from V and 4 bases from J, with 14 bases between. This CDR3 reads CASSPRVGPYGYTF. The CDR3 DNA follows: TGTGCCAGCAGCCCCCGCGTTGGCCCCTATGGCTACACCTTC.